The 10 T cell receptor beta chains reported below all come from one sample, sequenced in a study of response to subunit inactivated influenza vaccine. TCRdb called the RT-PCR reads again in MiXCR, with one record for every CDR3 protein. The data show about 520,000 distinct CDR3 sequences, about 25% seen once. The sequencing here drew on CD4+ T cells sorted from PBMCs, taken more than 4 days after vaccination. These receptors were taken from a man aged 45-60 years who received an inactivated influenza vaccine.

This clonotype was seen a few times. The chain is built from TRBV29-1 and TRBJ2-5; 8 bases match TRBD1. This CDR3 is built from 15 residues. V was clipped by 6 bases and J by 5 bases; unmatched bases: 14. From germline, CDR1 is SQVTM and CDR2 ANQGSEA. CDR3 sequence reads: CSVAKQRTGSETQYF. As DNA, the CDR3 is TGCAGCGTCGCTAAACAGAGGACAGGGTCCGAGACCCAGTACTTC.

The V gene is TRBV20-1, the J gene TRBJ2-7; no clear D. This CDR3 region has 12 residues. V was trimmed by 6 bases and J by 3 bases, leaving 12 bases between them. CDR1 is DFQATT, CDR2 SNEGSKA, per germline (reference sequence). The CDR3 spells CSAGQTYYEQYF. CDR3 bases: TGCAGTGCGGGCCAGACCTACTACGAGCAGTACTTC.

This clonotype has a handful of counts. The rearrangement joins TRBV6-1 to TRBJ1-4; TRBD1 aligns across 8 bases. The V segment lost 6 bases and the J segment 8 bases; nucleotides outside the gene matches: 14. The CDR3 loop spans 16 amino acids. Per the germline V gene, CDR1 is MNHNS and CDR2 is SASEGT. In DNA form, the CDR3 reads TGTGCCAGCAGCCGGCCGTTGGACAGGGTAGACGAAAAACTGTTTTTT. It specifies CASSRPLDRVDEKLFF.

The J gene is TRBJ2-7, the V gene TRBV20-1; D possibly corresponds to TRBD2 (7 bases). V was shortened by 4 bases and J by 5 bases, with 27 bases between the two germline ends. Germline-derived CDR1 and CDR2 are DFQATT and SNEGSKA (reference sequence). This CDR3 is built from 17 residues. The CDR3: CSATRLQGGFLSDEQYF. CDR3 nucleotide sequence: TGCAGTGCTACCCGTCTACAGGGAGGGTTCCTATCCGACGAGCAGTACTTC.

This clonotype was seen only a few times. The chain has TRBV5-1 and TRBJ2-5; D gene ambiguous. Per the germline V gene, CDR1 is SGHRS and CDR2 is YFSETQ. The V and J ends lost 3 bases and 7 bases respectively, with 13 bases between them. The CDR3 extends over 13 amino acids. The DNA for the CDR3 is TGCGCCAGCAGCTCGGATGGGGTTGGGACCCAGTACTTC. Encoded protein: CASSSDGVGTQYF.

The J gene is TRBJ2-7, the V gene TRBV6-5, with unresolved D. The CDR3 length is 11 residues. V shed 7 bases and J shed 6 bases, with 10 bases lying between them. The germline V gene has CDR1 MNHEY and CDR2 SVGAGI. CDR3 region: CASKVLSEQYF. The CDR3 DNA sequence: TGTGCCAGCAAAGTCCTGTCCGAGCAGTACTTC.

This sequence joins TRBV12-3 or TRBV12-4 and TRBJ2-5; tentatively, D is TRBD1 (6 bases). The V end was cut by 5 bases, the J end by 4 bases, with 14 bases between. This CDR3 is 14 amino acids long. CDR3 region: CASSRDIHAETQYF. DNA of the CDR3: TGTGCCAGCAGTCGGGACATCCATGCAGAGACCCAGTACTTC.

This clonotype was counted only a few times. The chain recombines TRBV7-2 with TRBJ2-4, with TRBD1 as a possible D gene (6 bases). This CDR3 has 13 amino acids. Germline V CDR1 and CDR2: SGHTA, FQGNSA. Between the trimmed V and J ends, which lost 5 bases and 4 bases, there was a span of 9 bases. The CDR3 loop is CASSRTVKNIQYF. The CDR3 coding sequence is TGTGCCAGCAGCAGGACAGTGAAAAACATTCAGTACTTC.

Only a few counts were recorded for this clonotype. The V and J genes are TRBV10-3 and TRBJ2-7; 9 bases fit TRBD1. The CDR3 contains 13 residues. Germline V gene lookup returns CDR1 ENHRY and CDR2 SYGVKD. Germline trimming cut 5 bases from V and 5 bases from J; bases unmatched to any gene: 4. CDR3 loop: CAISPDRGHEQYF. CDR3 nucleotides: TGTGCCATCAGTCCGGACAGGGGCCACGAGCAGTACTTC.

The chain employs TRBV20-1 and TRBJ1-1; 8 positions match TRBD1. The germline gives CDR1 DFQATT, CDR2 SNEGSKA (reference sequence). The CDR3 sequence is 15 residues long. With 5 bases clipped from V and 6 bases from J, the junction kept 14 bases outside the gene matches. CDR3 bases: TGCAGTGCTTTATGGACAGGGTTAAGTCAGGCTGAAGCTTTCTTT. Residues: CSALWTGLSQAEAFF.